These T cell receptor beta chains were read from a single sample in a study of blood T cell repertoires in COVID-19. Produced via immunoSEQ multiplex PCR; TCRdb's table is partial and in-frame only. This sample has around 250,000 clones, with around 80% found just once. Material: PBMCs or T cells enriched from blood (not recorded which). The receptors come from a young man with acute COVID-19. Each CDR3 is given with its conserved first and last residue. Each record gives: J gene, V gene, clone size, D gene, CDR3 protein, CDR3 DNA. D genes are given only for firm matches. Size is stated for part of the rows, as once, few or many counts, or as a class when the clone is expanded.

J: TRBJ1-1; V: TRBV28; size: NA; D: NA; CDR3: CASSPLVNSLGMNTEAFF; DNA: TGTGCCAGCAGTCCGCTAGTAAATTCACTCGGAATGAACACTGAAGCTTTCTTT
J: TRBJ2-2; V: TRBV7-2; size: NA; D: NA; CDR3: CASSYRVITGELFF; DNA: TGTGCCAGCAGTTACAGGGTAATCACCGGGGAGCTGTTTTTT
J: TRBJ1-2; V: TRBV19; size: NA; D: TRBD1; CDR3: CASSIQGADGYTF; DNA: TGTGCCAGTAGTATCCAGGGGGCCGATGGCTACACCTTC
J: TRBJ2-2; V: TRBV4-3; size: NA; D: TRBD2; CDR3: CASSPGAAGGTTGELFF; DNA: TGCGCCAGCAGCCCGGGGGCAGCGGGAGGGACCACCGGGGAGCTGTTTTTT
J: TRBJ1-1; V: TRBV28; size: once; D: NA; CDR3: CASNVGETEAFF; DNA: TGTGCCAGCAACGTTGGGGAGACTGAAGCTTTCTTT
J: TRBJ1-6; V: TRBV7-6; size: NA; D: NA; CDR3: CASSPVGGKDSPLHF; DNA: TGTGCCAGCAGCCCTGTCGGGGGTAAGGATTCACCCCTCCACTTT
J: TRBJ1-2; V: TRBV24-1; size: once; D: NA; CDR3: CATSDFGQYGYTF; DNA: TGTGCCACCAGTGATTTCGGACAGTATGGCTACACCTTC
J: TRBJ2-2; V: TRBV19; size: NA; D: NA; CDR3: CATRGSGTNTGELFF; DNA: TGTGCCACCCGGGGAAGTGGCACCAACACCGGGGAGCTGTTTTTT
J: TRBJ2-1; V: TRBV6-1; size: NA; D: NA; CDR3: CASSEARAGYNEQFF; DNA: TGTGCCAGCAGTGAAGCTAGGGCGGGTTACAATGAGCAGTTCTTC
J: TRBJ1-5; V: TRBV15; size: NA; D: NA; CDR3: CATSRDSQGYQPQHF; DNA: TGTGCCACCAGCAGAGATTCCCAGGGATATCAGCCCCAGCATTTT
J: TRBJ2-2; V: TRBV10-2; size: NA; D: TRBD2; CDR3: CASSAGAGANTGELFF; DNA: TGCGCCAGCAGTGCGGGAGCGGGGGCGAACACCGGGGAGCTGTTTTTT
J: TRBJ1-5; V: TRBV10-3; size: many; D: TRBD1; CDR3: CAISDGDRGQDQPQHF; DNA: TGTGCCATCAGTGATGGCGACAGGGGTCAAGATCAGCCCCAGCATTTT
J: TRBJ1-1; V: TRBV19; size: NA; D: NA; CDR3: CASSIRGDTEAFF; DNA: TGTGCCAGTAGTATCCGGGGGGACACTGAAGCTTTCTTT
J: TRBJ1-2; V: TRBV6-2/TRBV6-3; size: few; D: NA; CDR3: CASSYTQGIRTYGYTF; DNA: TGTGCCAGCAGTTATACTCAGGGGATCCGCACCTATGGCTACACCTTC
J: TRBJ2-3; V: TRBV6-1; size: many; D: TRBD2; CDR3: CASSEERGGTDTQYF; DNA: TGTGCCAGCAGTGAAGAGCGGGGGGGCACAGATACGCAGTATTTT
J: TRBJ2-3; V: TRBV2; size: once; D: TRBD1; CDR3: CAGKTGGSTDTQYF; DNA: TGTGCCGGAAAGACAGGGGGGAGCACAGATACGCAGTATTTT
J: TRBJ2-5; V: TRBV6-5; size: NA; D: NA; CDR3: CASSPMTGRETQYF; DNA: TGTGCCAGCAGCCCCATGACAGGACGGGAGACCCAGTACTTC
J: TRBJ2-6; V: TRBV7-2; size: NA; D: NA; CDR3: CASSFQGGTNVLTF; DNA: TGTGCCAGCAGCTTCCAGGGCGGGACTAACGTCCTGACTTTC
J: TRBJ1-2; V: TRBV7-9; size: NA; D: TRBD1; CDR3: CASRPQGESTGGGYTF; DNA: TGTGCCAGCAGGCCACAGGGGGAAAGCACCGGGGGTGGCTACACCTTC
J: TRBJ2-1; V: TRBV20-1; size: NA; D: NA; CDR3: CSASQNEQFF; DNA: TGCAGTGCTAGTCAGAATGAGCAGTTCTTC
J: TRBJ2-3; V: TRBV5-4; size: once; D: TRBD2; CDR3: CASSLTSGGDTQYF; DNA: TGTGCCAGCAGCTTGACTAGCGGGGGTGATACGCAGTATTTT
J: TRBJ2-1; V: TRBV3-1/TRBV3-2; size: NA; D: TRBD2; CDR3: CASSQGEGLPLWEQFF; DNA: TGTGCCAGCAGCCAAGGGGAGGGACTCCCCCTTTGGGAGCAGTTCTTC
J: TRBJ1-4; V: TRBV28; size: NA; D: NA; CDR3: CASSFGINEKLFF; DNA: TGTGCCAGCAGTTTCGGGATTAATGAAAAACTGTTTTTT
J: TRBJ1-1; V: TRBV27; size: NA; D: NA; CDR3: CASSTQGRNTEAFF; DNA: TGTGCCAGCAGTACGCAGGGGAGGAACACTGAAGCTTTCTTT
J: TRBJ1-2; V: TRBV10-3; size: NA; D: TRBD1; CDR3: CAIRFDPGQGLDNYGYTF; DNA: TGTGCCATCAGATTTGATCCGGGACAGGGGCTTGATAACTATGGCTACACCTTC
J: TRBJ2-1; V: TRBV24-1; size: NA; D: NA; CDR3: CATSDSLRSYNEQFF; DNA: TGTGCCACCAGTGATAGTCTGAGGTCCTACAATGAGCAGTTCTTC
J: TRBJ2-3; V: TRBV19; size: NA; D: NA; CDR3: CANSRRSTDTQYF; DNA: TGTGCCAATAGTCGCCGGAGCACAGATACGCAGTATTTT
J: TRBJ1-6; V: TRBV11-3; size: few; D: NA; CDR3: CASSTGGAGNSPLHF; DNA: TGTGCCAGCAGCACCGGGGGGGCCGGGAATTCACCCCTCCACTTT
J: TRBJ2-1; V: TRBV27; size: NA; D: TRBD2; CDR3: CASSLTSGRAFRNEQFF; DNA: TGTGCCAGCAGTTTAACTAGCGGGAGGGCGTTTCGGAATGAGCAGTTCTTC
J: TRBJ1-6; V: TRBV30; size: NA; D: TRBD1; CDR3: CAWDRRTGRRNSPLHF; DNA: TGTGCCTGGGATCGAAGGACAGGGCGTAGGAATTCACCCCTCCACTTT
J: TRBJ1-4; V: TRBV10-3; size: NA; D: TRBD1; CDR3: CAISEGGQTNEKLFF; DNA: TGTGCCATCAGTGAGGGGGGACAGACTAATGAAAAACTGTTTTTT
J: TRBJ2-2; V: TRBV19; size: NA; D: NA; CDR3: CASSQGLSNTGELFF; DNA: TGTGCCAGTTCGCAGGGCCTGTCGAACACCGGGGAGCTGTTTTTT
J: TRBJ2-1; V: TRBV2; size: once; D: NA; CDR3: CATIRSTFDPEEGLAEQFF; DNA: TGTGCCACTATCAGGAGTACCTTTGACCCAGAAGAGGGTCTGGCTGAGCAGTTCTTC
J: TRBJ1-6; V: TRBV5-6; size: NA; D: NA; CDR3: CASSLRQNNSPLHF; DNA: TGTGCCAGCAGCTTAAGACAGAATAATTCACCCCTCCACTTT
J: TRBJ1-5; V: TRBV2; size: NA; D: TRBD1; CDR3: CASSVQGDKGSNQPQHF; DNA: TGTGCCAGCAGCGTACAGGGGGATAAGGGTAGCAATCAGCCCCAGCATTTT
J: TRBJ2-2; V: TRBV2; size: NA; D: NA; CDR3: CASSDRGRGELFF; DNA: TGTGCCAGCAGTGACAGGGGACGCGGGGAGCTGTTTTTT
J: TRBJ2-1; V: TRBV4-1; size: few; D: TRBD2; CDR3: CASSQGGSNEQFF; DNA: TGCGCCAGCAGCCAAGGCGGGAGTAATGAGCAGTTCTTC
J: TRBJ2-2; V: TRBV27; size: NA; D: NA; CDR3: CASSHGQGSTGELFF; DNA: TGTGCCAGCAGCCATGGGCAGGGTAGCACCGGGGAGCTGTTTTTT
J: TRBJ2-1; V: TRBV6-2/TRBV6-3; size: once; D: NA; CDR3: CASSYLAYEQFF; DNA: TGTGCCAGCAGTTACTTAGCTTATGAGCAGTTCTTC
J: TRBJ2-1; V: TRBV7-2; size: NA; D: NA; CDR3: CASSFPRDTVSYNEQFF; DNA: TGTGCCAGCAGCTTCCCTCGGGACACTGTCTCCTACAATGAGCAGTTCTTC
J: TRBJ1-5; V: TRBV5-6; size: NA; D: NA; CDR3: CASSLRGSNQPQHF; DNA: TGTGCCAGCAGCTTGCGGGGATCCAATCAGCCCCAGCATTTT
J: TRBJ2-1; V: TRBV27; size: NA; D: TRBD2; CDR3: CASSPGTSNEQFF; DNA: TGTGCCAGCAGTCCCGGGACTAGCAATGAGCAGTTCTTC
J: TRBJ1-1; V: TRBV12-5; size: NA; D: NA; CDR3: CASGLSDRSDAFF; DNA: TGTGCTAGTGGTTTGTCGGACAGAAGCGATGCTTTCTTT
J: TRBJ1-5; V: TRBV6-1; size: NA; D: NA; CDR3: CASSDRGNQPQHF; DNA: TGTGCCAGCAGTGACAGGGGAAATCAGCCCCAGCATTTT
J: TRBJ2-1; V: TRBV19; size: NA; D: NA; CDR3: CASSGDWGFDNEQFF; DNA: TGTGCCAGTAGTGGGGACTGGGGATTTGACAATGAGCAGTTCTTC
J: TRBJ2-1; V: TRBV6-5; size: NA; D: NA; CDR3: CASSYGSSVDNEQFF; DNA: TGTGCCAGCAGTTACGGCTCTAGTGTAGACAATGAGCAGTTCTTC
J: TRBJ1-2; V: TRBV5-6; size: NA; D: TRBD1; CDR3: CASSQDLRDRRVGYTF; DNA: TGTGCCAGCAGCCAGGATCTCCGGGACAGGAGGGTAGGCTACACCTTC
J: TRBJ2-2; V: TRBV14; size: NA; D: NA; CDR3: CASSLRRTVAGRDTGELFF; DNA: TGTGCCAGCAGCCTACGCCGGACAGTAGCGGGCAGGGACACCGGGGAGCTGTTTTTT
J: TRBJ1-1; V: TRBV4-3; size: NA; D: TRBD1; CDR3: CASSHDPGTANTEAFF; DNA: TGCGCCAGCAGCCACGACCCCGGGACAGCGAACACTGAAGCTTTCTTT
J: TRBJ1-1; V: TRBV3-1/TRBV3-2; size: once; D: NA; CDR3: CASSRFDPSGAFF; DNA: TGTGCCAGCAGCCGTTTTGACCCGTCGGGAGCTTTCTTT
J: TRBJ1-2; V: TRBV3-1/TRBV3-2; size: NA; D: TRBD1; CDR3: CASSPARQGKPVVCTF; DNA: TGTGCCAGCAGCCCAGCCCGACAGGGAAAGCCTGTGGTATGCACCTTC
J: TRBJ2-3; V: TRBV3-1/TRBV3-2; size: NA; D: NA; CDR3: CASSQEWMGAGYF; DNA: TGTGCCAGCAGCCAAGAGTGGATGGGGGCGGGGTATTTT
J: TRBJ1-1; V: TRBV19; size: NA; D: NA; CDR3: CASSMARDSEAFF; DNA: TGTGCCAGTAGTATGGCACGAGACAGTGAAGCTTTCTTT
J: TRBJ1-5; V: TRBV15; size: NA; D: NA; CDR3: CATSRDLGSYNQPQHF; DNA: TGTGCCACCAGCAGAGATCTGGGGAGTTACAATCAGCCCCAGCATTTT
J: TRBJ1-4; V: TRBV19; size: NA; D: NA; CDR3: CASSVRILGRGEKLFF; DNA: TGTGCCAGTAGTGTGAGGATTTTGGGGAGGGGAGAAAAACTGTTTTTT
J: TRBJ1-5; V: TRBV6-1; size: NA; D: NA; CDR3: CASSERLTGNQPQHF; DNA: TGTGCCAGCAGTGAGAGGTTGACGGGAAATCAGCCCCAGCATTTT
J: TRBJ1-6; V: TRBV25-1; size: NA; D: NA; CDR3: CASRRTGNSPLHF; DNA: TGTGCCAGCAGACGCACAGGGAATTCACCCCTCCACTTT
J: TRBJ1-1; V: TRBV7-2; size: NA; D: NA; CDR3: CASSLATAGSASKAFF; DNA: TGTGCCAGCAGCTTAGCCACAGCAGGCAGTGCGAGTAAAGCTTTCTTT